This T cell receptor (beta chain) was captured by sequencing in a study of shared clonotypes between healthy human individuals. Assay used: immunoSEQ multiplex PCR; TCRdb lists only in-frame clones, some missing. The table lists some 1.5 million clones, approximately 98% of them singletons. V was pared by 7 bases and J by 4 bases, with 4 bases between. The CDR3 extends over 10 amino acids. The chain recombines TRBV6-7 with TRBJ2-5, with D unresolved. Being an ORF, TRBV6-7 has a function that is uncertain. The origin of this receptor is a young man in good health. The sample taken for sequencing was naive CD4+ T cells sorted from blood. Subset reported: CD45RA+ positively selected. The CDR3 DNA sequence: TGTGCCAGCACTGGAGAGACCCAGTACTTC. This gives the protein CASTGETQYF.